This TCR beta chain is drawn from a study of CD4 and CD8 cells across lung adenocarcinoma regions. This CDR3 contains 19 residues. V shed 6 bases and J 3 bases; nucleotides not matched to a gene: 20. The V gene's germline CDR1 is SGHTA and CDR2 FQGNSA. Samples came from patients with localized non-small cell lung adenocarcinoma. TCRdb redid the calling of the PCR reads with MiXCR, one entry per CDR3 protein. Seen here are fewer than 7,500 distinct CDR3 sequences, around 50% observed once, and the top ten hold nearly 30%. The chain recombines TRBV7-2 with TRBJ2-3, with 8 bases fitting TRBD2. Material for sequencing was CD4+ T cells from the center of a lung tumor. The origin of this receptor is a female donor with lung adenocarcinoma. The CD4 and CD8 labels of this study may be unreliable. CDR3 region: CASSHPPRPSREVTDTQYF. DNA of the CDR3: TGTGCCAGCAGTCACCCTCCCCGTCCGTCGCGGGAGGTTACAGATACGCAGTATTTT.